Given below is one TCR beta chain in context. The sample comes from a study of control samples from healthy donors and cancer patients. Germline CDR1 SGHKS, CDR2 YYEKEE (reference sequence). The ends were cut back, 0 bases at V and 4 bases at J, with 20 bases in the middle. This CDR3 has 18 residues. Profiled with immunoSEQ multiplex PCR; TCRdb holds only in-frame clones, not every one. The sample shows approximately 50,000 clones, around nine tenths of them seen only once. The material sequenced was PBMCs. The sequence was collected from a man aged 25-45 years with colorectal cancer. The gene calls are TRBV5-5 and TRBJ1-5; TRBD1 is a possible D gene (5 bases). The CDR3, as DNA: TGTGCCAGCAGCTTGGGGGATCTGGCATGGACACTAAATCAGCCCCAGCATTTT. It is translated as CASSLGDLAWTLNQPQHF. Supplemented by reference TRBV5-5 and TRBJ1-5, the full variable domain reads DAGVTQSPTHLIKTRGQQVTLRCSPISGHKSVSWYQQVLGQGPQFIFQYYEKEERGRGNFPDRFSARQFPNYSSELNVNALLLGDSALYLCASSLGDLAWTLNQPQHFGDGTRLSIL.